This is a list of T cell receptor beta chains from one sample in a study of CD8 T cells in ankylosing spondylitis. MiXCR, applied by TCRdb to the 5' RACE reads, yields one record per CDR3 protein. The sample consists of about 190,000 distinct CDR3 sequences, 10% to 15% of them appearing once. Sequences were obtained from blood, either unsorted or a sorted T cell fraction (not recorded which). These receptors all come from a female donor with ankylosing spondylitis or in good health (not recorded which). The CDR3 runs from the conserved cysteine through the conserved F or W. The D gene is left open where the match is weak. Size tells how often a clone was seen (once, few, many) or the class of an expanded clone, and some rows leave it out.

length: 15
D: TRBD1
size: NA
J: TRBJ1-6
V: TRBV25-1
DNA: TGTACCAGCAGTCCCCGGACAGGAGGCAATTCACCCCTCCACTTT
CDR3: CTSSPRTGGNSPLHF

length: 15
D: TRBD1
size: NA
J: TRBJ1-2
V: TRBV19
DNA: TGTGCCAGTAGTGCCGACAGGGGAGGTAACTATGGCTACACCTTC
CDR3: CASSADRGGNYGYTF

length: 16
D: NA
size: NA
J: TRBJ2-2
V: TRBV20-1
DNA: TGCAGTGCTAGAGTTGGGGTTGGGGAGAACACCGGGGAGCTGTTTTTT
CDR3: CSARVGVGENTGELFF

length: 13
D: NA
size: many
J: TRBJ1-5
V: TRBV4-3
DNA: TGCGCCAGCAGCCAACAAGAAAATCAGCCCCAGCATTTT
CDR3: CASSQQENQPQHF

length: 15
D: TRBD2
size: many
J: TRBJ2-1
V: TRBV20-1
DNA: TGCAGTGCTAGGGGACTAGCGGCGATATACAATGAGCAGTTCTTC
CDR3: CSARGLAAIYNEQFF

length: 15
D: TRBD1
size: many
J: TRBJ2-2
V: TRBV12-3/TRBV12-4
DNA: TGTGCCAGCAGCCCGGGACAGGGGGCGCCCGGGGAGCTGTTTTTT
CDR3: CASSPGQGAPGELFF

length: 16
D: NA
size: many
J: TRBJ2-2
V: TRBV24-1
DNA: TGTGCCACCAGTGATTTTGGACTTACCAACACCGGGGAGCTGTTTTTT
CDR3: CATSDFGLTNTGELFF

length: 19
D: TRBD2
size: NA
J: TRBJ2-1
V: TRBV11-2
DNA: TGTGCCAGCAGCTTAGTACAAACGGTAGGCGGGAGCCGGAGCTATGAGCAGTTCTTC
CDR3: CASSLVQTVGGSRSYEQFF

length: 13
D: NA
size: few
J: TRBJ2-3
V: TRBV11-3
DNA: TGTGCCAGCAGCCCTCCGGGCTGGGATACGCAGTATTTT
CDR3: CASSPPGWDTQYF

length: 13
D: NA
size: many
J: TRBJ2-5
V: TRBV5-1
DNA: TGCGCCAGCAGCTTGGCAGTGTATGAGACCCAGTACTTC
CDR3: CASSLAVYETQYF

length: 15
D: NA
size: many
J: TRBJ2-1
V: TRBV5-1
DNA: TGCGCCAGCAGCTTGACATGGGATTACCCTCATGAGCAGTTCTTC
CDR3: CASSLTWDYPHEQFF

length: 17
D: TRBD2
size: NA
J: TRBJ2-2
V: TRBV6-1
DNA: TGTGCCAGCAGTCCGCGTAGAGCGGGAGGGCGTACCGGGGAGCTGTTTTTT
CDR3: CASSPRRAGGRTGELFF

length: 13
D: NA
size: many
J: TRBJ2-7
V: TRBV6-2/TRBV6-3
DNA: TGTGCCAGCAGTTACCATGAGGTACACGAGCAGTACTTC
CDR3: CASSYHEVHEQYF